This T cell receptor beta chain derives from a study of STAT5B mutations in CD4+ large granular lymphocyte leukemia. Study-level results: 8/27 top patient clones versus 2/35 control clones were TRBV06-family.

As to this clone: What it binds is not known.

The table came from immunoSEQ multiplex PCR; TCRdb's copy has only in-frame clones and leaves some out. The table lists roughly 34,000 clones, 81% of them singletons. Germline V gene sequence: CDR1 MDHEN, CDR2 SYDVKM. The CDR3 has 16 residues. The V end was cut by 6 bases, the J end by 0 bases, with 15 bases between. Specimen: CD4+ T cells from blood buffy coats. This sequence was found in a human donor in good health. J is TRBJ2-1 and V is TRBV28; maybe TRBD2 (6 bases). The CDR3 DNA is TGTGCCAGCAGGCCCCCGGGACTTAGCTCCTACAATGAGCAGTTCTTC. As protein: CASRPPGLSSYNEQFF.